A single sample is the source of the 3 T cell receptor beta chains below, sequenced in a study of blood T cell repertoires in COVID-19. This table comes from immunoSEQ multiplex PCR, and its TCRdb copy is limited to in-frame clones, with some not included. The profile covers about 190,000 clones, with around 80% appearing a single time and approximately 13% taken by the ten largest. The sample taken for sequencing was peripheral blood. All receptors come from a man aged 50-59 years who had recovered from COVID-19.

J is TRBJ2-5 and V is TRBV7-3; 9 bases agree with TRBD2. Germline lookup yields CDR1 SGHTA and CDR2 FQGTGA. V shed 5 bases, J shed 6 bases, and the junction held 7 bases outside the gene matches. This CDR3 has 14 residues. CDR3 region: CASSQWAGGKTQYF. CDR3 nucleotide sequence: TGTGCCAGCAGCCAATGGGCGGGAGGGAAGACCCAGTACTTC. The full variable domain, with the rest looked up from reference TRBV7-3 and TRBJ2-5, is GAGVSQTPSNKVTEKGKYVELRCDPISGHTALYWYRQSLGQGPEFLIYFQGTGAADDSGLPNDRFFAVRPEGSVSTLKIQRTERGDSAVYLCASSQWAGGKTQYFGPGTRLLVL.

The chain links TRBV2 to TRBJ2-1; D is undetermined. There are 13 residues in the CDR3. V lost 6 bases and J lost 9, with 15 bases in between. The V gene's germline CDR1 is SNHLY and CDR2 FYNNEI. CDR3 in amino acids: CASRRDSATEQFF. CDR3 nucleotides: TGTGCCAGCAGAAGAGACTCTGCTACTGAGCAGTTCTTC.

The chain employs TRBV28 and TRBJ2-5; D is perhaps TRBD1 (6 bases). The V end was cut by 4 bases, the J end by 2 bases, with 17 bases between. The CDR3 runs to 16 residues. Germline V gene sequence: CDR1 MDHEN, CDR2 SYDVKM. The CDR3 loop is CASSSITDGQQETQYF. The DNA for the CDR3 is TGTGCCAGCAGTTCTATAACGGACGGACAGCAAGAGACCCAGTACTTC.